The sequence of this T cell receptor beta chain was determined in a study of cytomegalovirus exposure and HLA in healthy donors. Overall study results and limits: Researchers catalogued 150 or so TCR beta chains as cytomegalovirus-associated.

A multiplex PCR was run with 60 Vbeta primers and 13 Jbeta primers. Sequencing used immunoSEQ multiplex PCR; TCRdb keeps in-frame clones, though not all of them. Here the sample spans 130,000 or so clones, 73% being singletons. About this clone: Its specificity is unknown.

The CDR3 runs to 17 residues. The germline V gene encodes CDR1 SGHVS and CDR2 FQNEAQ. V was clipped by 1 base and J by 1 base, with 17 bases between them. Sequenced sample: PBMCs. The chain is built from TRBV7-8 and TRBJ2-7; maybe TRBD2 (5 bases). This sequence was found in a woman between 35 and 50 years old in good health and CMV-seropositive. The DNA of the CDR3 is TGTGCCAGCAGCTTAGGGCCGGGGTGGCAGCTATCCTACGAGCAGTACTTC. It specifies CASSLGPGWQLSYEQYF.